Given below is one T cell receptor (beta chain) in context. Gene labels here are mouse ones. The read stops 1 residue short of the end of the CDR3; the missing end is completed from the germline J gene. This CDR3 contains 17 residues. Trimming cost V 0 bases and J 0 bases; bases outside gene matches: 3. Sequenced by immunoSEQ multiplex PCR; TCRdb stores in-frame clones only, minus some. There are about 2,000 clones in the sample; around half occur only once, and 25% to 35% lies in the top ten. The entry originates in a study of tissue T cells after allogeneic stem cell transplantation. Noted time point: mouse harvest day 14 after allogeneic transplant. Tail vein injection delivered 10^7 T-cell-depleted bone marrow cells and 10^6 splenic CD5+ T cells.

The chain couples TRBV21 to TRBJ2-2; 8 bases are shared with TRBD2. TRBV21 is treated as an ORF (open reading frame) with a function not yet certain. The receptor comes from a female BALB/c mouse given C57BL/6 T cells with graft-versus-host disease after an allogeneic hematopoietic cell transplant. Source material: gut tissue. CDR3 DNA, as far as it was read: TGTGCTAGCAGTCAATCGGGGGGGGCGCCAAACACCGGGCAGCTCTAC. This sequence encodes CASSQSGGAPNTGQLY. The entire CDR3 protein reads CASSQSGGAPNTGQLYF.